The present entry profiles one T cell receptor beta chain with its context. The clone's antigen remains unknown. No clone much larger than this one lies a single base away; base qualities are absent. Healthy HIV-negative adults with no recently reported acute infections or vaccinations were included as donors. Every donor was a Caucasian adult living in Nashville, Tennessee, USA. CD4+ T cells were enriched through magnetic negative selection, after which naive cells were positively selected on CD45RA and the remaining negative fraction served as the memory subset. After blood collection by leukapheresis, PBMCs were isolated using Ficoll-Histopaque density gradient centrifugation and then cryopreserved in the vapor phase of liquid nitrogen. Analytical flow cytometry was used to check the purity and quantity of each magnetically sorted T cell population. Genomic DNA was isolated from every sorted fraction and measured by UV absorbance on a Nanodrop 2000c.

CDR1 and CDR2 are drawn from the germline V gene: MNHNS, SASEGT. V is pared back by 6 bases and J by 8 bases, with 13 bases lying between the germline termini. There are 12 amino acids in the CDR3, from cysteine to phenylalanine inclusive. Only the CDR3 DNA is retained, 36 bases long and in frame from the first base. The data belong to a study of shared clonotypes between healthy human individuals (TCRdb year 2020). Context from the whole study: A couple of women and a few men aged 18 to 49 years were included in the cohort. For each donor, three plates each were used for CD4 naive and CD4 memory, two plates were used for CD8 naive, and one plate was used for CD8 memory. To increase sequencing depth and limit assay-specific biases, TCR repertoire library preparation and sequencing were carried out by different laboratories using diverse techniques. To estimate repertoire size and how much clonotype sharing occurs between individuals, the study deeply sequenced the blood TCR repertoires of five healthy adults. Between about 0.85 and 8.9 billion PBMCs per donor were obtained by leukapheresis. The paper's findings and limits, for the study overall: Pairwise subsampling indicated that sequencing depth was expected to affect the degree of clonotype sharing among donors. Compared with non-shared clonotypes, clonotypes shared by all four sorted-subset donors had higher generation probabilities. Rarefaction of sorted-subset datasets indicated incomplete sequencing despite the large sequencing depth. Sharing across several donors was observed for about 5% of naive CD4, 3.5% of naive CD8, roughly 2.4% of memory CD4, and about 0.4% of memory CD8 clonotypes. Estimated clonotype richness was generally larger for naive than for memory subsets. Sampling was limited to blood, and TCR repertoires in tissue likely differ from TCR repertoires in blood. The genetic and exposure-history diversity represented was limited by the small number of donors.

TCR CDR3 regions were amplified from genomic DNA by multiplex PCR using the deep immunoSEQ assay. For each cell subset, the extracted genomic DNA was distributed evenly across all wells of several immunoSEQ 96-well plates, and each plate served as one replicate. For sorted subsets, approximately 210 ng genomic DNA, equal to tens of thousands of T cell genomes, was loaded into each replicate PCR. Purified libraries were measured with a Qubit 3.0 fluorometer, size-checked on a Bioanalyzer 2100, and measured again with the KAPA Library Quantification kit. Every immunoSEQ 96-well plate was sequenced on a dedicated single-read 150-cycle Illumina NextSeq 550 flow cell. In the paper's pipeline: Because only junctional sequences without quality scores were contained in the immunoSEQ output, filtering matching that applied to full-length reads could not be performed. To assign V/J genes and CDR3, sequences were annotated using PyIR, a Python wrapper for IgBLAST v1.9, with IMGT germline references. Reads were filtered out if the reads had weak V/J assignments (E-value above 1e-6), no CDR3, stop codons, out-of-frame junctions, or ambiguous translated residues. V3J clonotypes were defined as sequences sharing an identical inferred V gene, J gene, and CDR3 amino acid sequence. To compute the percentage overlap between repertoires, the number of shared unique clonotypes was divided by the size of the smaller repertoire. Richness of each repertoire was evaluated using RTK rarefaction, the Chao1 estimator, and Recon v2.1 estimates of unobserved clonotypes. Generation probabilities for all TCRbeta clonotypes obtained by the gDNA method from several donors were computed using OLGA. TCRdb re-hosts the immuneACCESS table, in-frame sequences only. Its copies lack some clones; in the studies checked, an unresolved V gene accounts for under half of them, and the cause for the rest is not known. V and J calls and clone size follow that table, whereas D and trimming were derived from the DNA. The sample table shows some 2,400,000 clones, and 95% are seen once. The ten largest account for 0.1% to 0.15% of the sample.

This sequence originates from a man between 18 and 35 years old in good health. The sequenced material came from naive CD4+ T cells sorted from blood. In the paper's terms, the cell subset or site label means: CD45RA+ positively selected. The chain is assembled from TRBV6-1 and TRBJ1-2; the D gene is perhaps TRBD1, from 6 matching bases. Here the CDR3 is given as CASSPGVGGYTF. The DNA sequence is as follows: TGTGCCAGCAGCCCAGGGGTCGGCGGCTACACCTTC.